Listed below are T cell receptor beta chains from one sample, sequenced in a study of blood T cell repertoires in COVID-19. Some clones are missing from TCRdb's copy, which holds only in-frame ones; the method was immunoSEQ multiplex PCR. The sample lists some 210,000 clones, under 90% occurring once. The sample was peripheral blood. Receptors were obtained from a man aged 55 to 69 who had recovered from COVID-19. CDR3s include the opening cysteine and the closing phenylalanine or tryptophan. The order of the fields is J gene, D gene, V gene, clone size, CDR3 protein, CDR3 DNA. The D gene is left open where the match is weak. Clone size is given for some rows only: seen once, a few or many times, or a class if the clone is expanded.

>TRBJ2-5|.|TRBV13|.
CASSLQLQETQYF
TGTGCCAGCAGCCTACAGCTCCAAGAGACCCAGTACTTC
>TRBJ2-1|TRBD2|TRBV5-5|large
CASSLGLAGLTYNEQFF
TGTGCCAGCAGCTTGGGGCTAGCGGGGCTTACCTACAATGAGCAGTTCTTC
>TRBJ2-7|TRBD1|TRBV6-2/TRBV6-3|.
CASSSIGTVNYEQYF
TGTGCCAGCAGTTCCATAGGGACAGTAAATTACGAGCAGTACTTC
>TRBJ2-7|TRBD1|TRBV18|.
CASSPDRGSSYEQYF
TGTGCCAGCTCACCGGACAGGGGAAGCTCCTACGAGCAGTACTTC
>TRBJ2-1|TRBD2|TRBV11-3|.
CASSLGVIAGAHSSYNEQFF
TGTGCCAGCAGCTTAGGAGTGATAGCGGGGGCCCATAGCTCCTACAATGAGCAGTTCTTC
>TRBJ1-1|TRBD1|TRBV5-1|.
CASSLGVRGRWDTEAFF
TGCGCCAGCAGCTTGGGGGTTAGGGGGCGCTGGGACACTGAAGCTTTCTTT
>TRBJ2-1|.|TRBV2|.
CASTERPYNEQFF
TGTGCCAGCACGGAGCGGCCCTACAATGAGCAGTTCTTC
>TRBJ2-7|TRBD2|TRBV5-1|.
CASSLERAGGDQYF
TGCGCCAGCAGCTTGGAACGAGCGGGGGGAGATCAGTACTTC
>TRBJ2-2|.|TRBV6-2/TRBV6-3|.
CASSYSTIDGANTGELFF
TGTGCCAGCAGTTACTCGACTATAGACGGGGCGAACACCGGGGAGCTGTTTTTT
>TRBJ2-2|.|TRBV6-6|.
CATLGAANTGELFF
TGTGCCACCCTAGGAGCGGCTAACACCGGGGAGCTGTTTTTT
>TRBJ2-3|.|TRBV7-2|.
CASSFRADTDTDTQYF
TGTGCCAGCAGCTTTAGAGCGGATACTGACACAGATACGCAGTATTTT
>TRBJ1-2|.|TRBV19|once
CASSMRSVSTTTLNYGYTF
TGTGCCAGTAGTATGAGGTCCGTCTCCACAACTACCCTTAACTATGGCTACACCTTC
>TRBJ2-1|TRBD1|TRBV6-5|.
CASRLPGQGLVEQFF
TGTGCCAGCCGACTACCGGGACAGGGCCTCGTTGAGCAGTTCTTC
>TRBJ2-2|.|TRBV19|.
CASSIVRGTGELFF
TGTGCCAGTAGTATAGTGAGGGGGACCGGGGAGCTGTTTTTT
>TRBJ2-3|TRBD2|TRBV9|.
CASSVDPSGNQDTQYF
TGTGCCAGCAGCGTAGATCCTAGCGGGAACCAAGATACGCAGTATTTT
>TRBJ1-1|TRBD1|TRBV18|.
CASSPPNRGATEAFF
TGTGCCAGCTCACCACCTAACAGGGGCGCGACTGAAGCTTTCTTT
>TRBJ2-7|.|TRBV20-1|.
CSASHYEGQYF
TGCAGTGCTTCCCATTACGAGGGGCAGTACTTC